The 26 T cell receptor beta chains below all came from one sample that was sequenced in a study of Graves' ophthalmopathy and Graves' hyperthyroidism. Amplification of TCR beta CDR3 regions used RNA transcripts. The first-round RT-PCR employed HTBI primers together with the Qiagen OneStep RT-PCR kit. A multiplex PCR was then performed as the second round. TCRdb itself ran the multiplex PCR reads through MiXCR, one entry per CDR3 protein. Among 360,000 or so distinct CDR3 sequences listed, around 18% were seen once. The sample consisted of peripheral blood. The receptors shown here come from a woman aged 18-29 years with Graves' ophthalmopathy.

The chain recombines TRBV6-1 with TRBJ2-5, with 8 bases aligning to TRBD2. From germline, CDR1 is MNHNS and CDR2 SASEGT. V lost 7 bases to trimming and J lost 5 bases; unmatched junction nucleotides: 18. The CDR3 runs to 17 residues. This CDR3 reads CASTTKSRAGGGETQYF. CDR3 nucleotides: TGTGCCAGCACCACAAAATCTAGGGCGGGAGGAGGGGAGACCCAGTACTTC.

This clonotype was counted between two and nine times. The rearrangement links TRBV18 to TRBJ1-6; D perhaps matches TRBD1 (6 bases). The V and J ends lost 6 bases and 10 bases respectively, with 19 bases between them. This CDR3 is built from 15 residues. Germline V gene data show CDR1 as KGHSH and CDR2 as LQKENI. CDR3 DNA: TGTGCCAGCTCGGATCAGGGGCCCAACCAATCACCCCTCCACTTT. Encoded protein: CASSDQGPNQSPLHF.

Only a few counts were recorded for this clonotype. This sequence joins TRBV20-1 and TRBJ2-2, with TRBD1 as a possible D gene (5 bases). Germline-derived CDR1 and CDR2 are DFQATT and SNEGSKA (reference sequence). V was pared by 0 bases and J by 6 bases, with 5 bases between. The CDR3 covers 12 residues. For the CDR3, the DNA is TGCAGTGCTAGAGAAGGGGCCGGGGAGCTGTTTTTT. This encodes CSAREGAGELFF.

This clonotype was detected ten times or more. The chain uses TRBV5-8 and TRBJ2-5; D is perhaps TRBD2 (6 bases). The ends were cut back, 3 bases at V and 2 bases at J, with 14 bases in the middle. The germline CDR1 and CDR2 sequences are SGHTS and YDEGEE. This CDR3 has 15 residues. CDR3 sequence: CASSWGGGTQETQYF. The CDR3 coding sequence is TGTGCCAGCAGCTGGGGTGGGGGGACGCAAGAGACCCAGTACTTC.

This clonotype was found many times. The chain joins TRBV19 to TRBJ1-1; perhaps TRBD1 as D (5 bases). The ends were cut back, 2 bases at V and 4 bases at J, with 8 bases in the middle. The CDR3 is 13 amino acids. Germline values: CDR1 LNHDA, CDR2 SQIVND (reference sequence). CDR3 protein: CASSIFRATEAFF. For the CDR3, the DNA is TGTGCCAGTAGTATATTCAGGGCCACTGAAGCTTTCTTT. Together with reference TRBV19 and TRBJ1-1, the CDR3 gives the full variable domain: DGGITQSPKYLFRKEGQNVTLSCEQNLNHDAMYWYRQDPGQGLRLIYYSQIVNDFQKGDIAEGYSVSREKKESFPLTVTSAQKNPTAFYLCASSIFRATEAFFGQGTRLTVV.

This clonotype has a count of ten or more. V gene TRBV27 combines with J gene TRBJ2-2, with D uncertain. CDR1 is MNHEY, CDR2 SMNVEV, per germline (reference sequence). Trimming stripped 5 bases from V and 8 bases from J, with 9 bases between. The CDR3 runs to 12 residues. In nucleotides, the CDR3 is TGTGCCAGCAGTCATCCTACGGGGGAGCTGTTTTTT. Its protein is CASSHPTGELFF.

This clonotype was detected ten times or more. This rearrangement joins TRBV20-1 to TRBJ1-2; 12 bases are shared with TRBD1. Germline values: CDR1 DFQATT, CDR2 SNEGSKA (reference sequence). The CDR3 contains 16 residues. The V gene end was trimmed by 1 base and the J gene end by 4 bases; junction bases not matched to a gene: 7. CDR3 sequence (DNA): TGCAGTGCTAGAGTTGGGCGGGACAGGGGGCTCTATGGCTACACCTTC. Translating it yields CSARVGRDRGLYGYTF.

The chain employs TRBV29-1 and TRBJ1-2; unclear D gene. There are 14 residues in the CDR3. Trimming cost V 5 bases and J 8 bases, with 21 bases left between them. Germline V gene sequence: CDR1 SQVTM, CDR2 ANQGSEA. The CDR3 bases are TGCAGCGTTCGCACCTCGCAGGAGTCCGGCGGCTACACCTTC. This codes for CSVRTSQESGGYTF.

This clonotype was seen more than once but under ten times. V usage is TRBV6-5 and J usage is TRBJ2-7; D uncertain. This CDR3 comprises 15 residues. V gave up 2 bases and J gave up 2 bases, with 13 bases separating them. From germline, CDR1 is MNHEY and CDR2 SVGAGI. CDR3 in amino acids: CASSYNPGSTYEQYF. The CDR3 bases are TGTGCCAGCAGTTACAACCCCGGATCCACCTACGAGCAGTACTTC.

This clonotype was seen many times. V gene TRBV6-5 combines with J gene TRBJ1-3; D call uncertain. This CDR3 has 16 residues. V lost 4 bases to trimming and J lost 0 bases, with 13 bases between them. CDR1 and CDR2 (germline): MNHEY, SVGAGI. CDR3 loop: CASSSSLRTSGNTIYF. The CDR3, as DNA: TGTGCCAGCAGTTCAAGCCTAAGGACCTCTGGAAACACCATATATTTT.

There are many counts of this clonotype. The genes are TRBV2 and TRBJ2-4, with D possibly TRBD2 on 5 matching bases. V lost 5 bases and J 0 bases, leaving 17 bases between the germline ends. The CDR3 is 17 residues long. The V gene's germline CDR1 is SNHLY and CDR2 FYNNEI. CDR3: CASSTPRGVRAKNIQYF. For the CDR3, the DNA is TGTGCCAGCAGTACCCCACGGGGAGTGAGAGCCAAAAACATTCAGTACTTC.

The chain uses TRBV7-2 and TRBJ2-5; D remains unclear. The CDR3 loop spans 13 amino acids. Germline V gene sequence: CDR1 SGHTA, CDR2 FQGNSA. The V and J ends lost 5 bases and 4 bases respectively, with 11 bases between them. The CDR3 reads CASSPWNRETQYF. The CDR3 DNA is TGTGCCAGCAGCCCCTGGAATAGAGAGACCCAGTACTTC.

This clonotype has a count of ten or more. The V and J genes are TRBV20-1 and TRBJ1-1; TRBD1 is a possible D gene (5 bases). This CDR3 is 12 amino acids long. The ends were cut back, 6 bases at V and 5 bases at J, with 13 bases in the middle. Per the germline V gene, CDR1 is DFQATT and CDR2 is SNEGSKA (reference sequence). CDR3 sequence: CSAQKQGTEAFF. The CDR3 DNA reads TGCAGTGCCCAAAAGCAGGGAACTGAAGCTTTCTTT.

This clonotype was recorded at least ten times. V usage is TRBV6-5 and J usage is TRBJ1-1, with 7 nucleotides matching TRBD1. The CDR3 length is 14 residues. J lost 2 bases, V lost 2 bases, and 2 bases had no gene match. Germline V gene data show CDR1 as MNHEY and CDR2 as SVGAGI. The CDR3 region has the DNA TGTGCCAGCAGTTACGACAGGGTAAACACTGAAGCTTTCTTT. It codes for CASSYDRVNTEAFF.

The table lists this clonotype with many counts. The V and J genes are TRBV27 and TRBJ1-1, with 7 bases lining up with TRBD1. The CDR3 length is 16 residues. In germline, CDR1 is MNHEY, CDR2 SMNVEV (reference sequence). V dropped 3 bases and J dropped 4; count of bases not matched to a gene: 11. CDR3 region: CASSFATGSRGTEAFF. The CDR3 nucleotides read TGTGCCAGCAGTTTCGCGACAGGGAGTAGGGGCACTGAAGCTTTCTTT.

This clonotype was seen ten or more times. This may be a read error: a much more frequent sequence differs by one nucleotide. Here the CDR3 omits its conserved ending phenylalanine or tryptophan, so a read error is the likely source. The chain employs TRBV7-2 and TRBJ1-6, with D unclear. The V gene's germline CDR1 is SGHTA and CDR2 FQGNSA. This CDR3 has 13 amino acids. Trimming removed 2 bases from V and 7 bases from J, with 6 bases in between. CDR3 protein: CASSLRRNSPLHS. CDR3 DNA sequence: TGTGCCAGCAGCTTACGAAGGAATTCACCCCTCCACTCT.

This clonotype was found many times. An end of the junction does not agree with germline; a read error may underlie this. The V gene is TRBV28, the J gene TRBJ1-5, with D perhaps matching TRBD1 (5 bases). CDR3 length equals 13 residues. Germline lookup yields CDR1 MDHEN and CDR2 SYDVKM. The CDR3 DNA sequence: TGTGCCACCAGTCTAGGGGTTGATCAGCCCCAGCATTTT. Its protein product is CATSLGVDQPQHF.

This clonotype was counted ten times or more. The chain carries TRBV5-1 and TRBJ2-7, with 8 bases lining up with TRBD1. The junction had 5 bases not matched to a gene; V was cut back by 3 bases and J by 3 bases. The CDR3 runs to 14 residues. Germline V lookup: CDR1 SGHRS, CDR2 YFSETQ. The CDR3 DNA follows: TGCGCCAGCAGCTCGTCGGGGACAGGCTACGAGCAGTACTTC. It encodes CASSSSGTGYEQYF.

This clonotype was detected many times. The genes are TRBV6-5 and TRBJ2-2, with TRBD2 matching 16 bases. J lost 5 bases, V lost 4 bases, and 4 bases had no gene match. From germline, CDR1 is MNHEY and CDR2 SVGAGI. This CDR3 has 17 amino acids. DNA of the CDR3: TGTGCCAGCAGTTCGGGACTAGCGGGGGGGCGGACCGGGGAGCTGTTTTTT. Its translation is CASSSGLAGGRTGELFF.

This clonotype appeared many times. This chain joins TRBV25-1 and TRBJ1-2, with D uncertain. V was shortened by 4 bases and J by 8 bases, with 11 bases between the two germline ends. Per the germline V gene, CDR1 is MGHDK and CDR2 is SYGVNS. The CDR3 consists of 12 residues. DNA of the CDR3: TGTGCCAGCAGTGGAGAGGGCTGGGGCTACACCTTC. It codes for CASSGEGWGYTF.

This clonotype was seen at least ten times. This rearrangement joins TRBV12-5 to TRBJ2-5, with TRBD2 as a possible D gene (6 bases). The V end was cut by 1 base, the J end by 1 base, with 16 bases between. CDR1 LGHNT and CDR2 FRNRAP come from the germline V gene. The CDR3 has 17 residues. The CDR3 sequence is CASGLGPGERGQETQYF. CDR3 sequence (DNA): TGTGCTAGTGGTTTGGGGCCGGGGGAAAGGGGCCAAGAGACCCAGTACTTC.

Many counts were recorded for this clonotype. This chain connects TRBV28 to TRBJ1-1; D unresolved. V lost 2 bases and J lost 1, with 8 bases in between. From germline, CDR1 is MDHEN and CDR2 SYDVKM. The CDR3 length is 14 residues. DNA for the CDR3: TGTGCCAGCAGTTTAACGCAGCAGAACACTGAAGCTTTCTTT. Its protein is CASSLTQQNTEAFF.

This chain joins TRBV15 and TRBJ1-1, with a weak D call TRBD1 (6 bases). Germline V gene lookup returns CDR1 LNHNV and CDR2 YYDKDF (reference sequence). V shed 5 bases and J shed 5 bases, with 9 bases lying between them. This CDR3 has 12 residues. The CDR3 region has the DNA TGTGCCACCAGCGGGGGGCGAACTGAAGCTTTCTTT. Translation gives CATSGGRTEAFF.

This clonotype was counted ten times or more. The CDR3: CAISESLTSLQETQYF. The DNA of the CDR3 is TGTGCCATCAGTGAGTCCCTAACTAGCCTCCAAGAGACCCAGTACTTC. The chain is built from TRBV10-3 and TRBJ2-5, with D tentatively TRBD2 (6 bases). CDR3 length: 16 amino acids. V lost 0 bases, J lost 1 base, and 12 bases lay in between. Germline CDR1 reads ENHRY; CDR2 reads SYGVKD.

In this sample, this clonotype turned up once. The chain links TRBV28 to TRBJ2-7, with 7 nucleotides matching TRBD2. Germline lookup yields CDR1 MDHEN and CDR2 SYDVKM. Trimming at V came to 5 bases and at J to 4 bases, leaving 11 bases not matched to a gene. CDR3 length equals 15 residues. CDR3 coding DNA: TGTGCCAGCAGTGGTAAACCGGGAGGACAATACGAGCAGTACTTC. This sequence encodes CASSGKPGGQYEQYF. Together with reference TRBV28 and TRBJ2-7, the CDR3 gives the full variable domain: DVKVTQSSRYLVKRTGEKVFLECVQDMDHENMFWYRQDPGLGLRLIYFSYDVKMKEKGDIPEGYSVSREKKERFSLILESASTNQTSMYLCASSGKPGGQYEQYFGPGTRLTVT.

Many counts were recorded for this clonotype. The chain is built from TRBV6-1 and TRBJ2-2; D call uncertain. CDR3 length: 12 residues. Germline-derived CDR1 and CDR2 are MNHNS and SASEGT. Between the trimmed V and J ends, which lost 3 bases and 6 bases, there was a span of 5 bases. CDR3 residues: CASSDLAGELFF. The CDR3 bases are TGTGCCAGCAGTGATCTTGCCGGGGAGCTGTTTTTT.